This T cell receptor beta chain is from a study of T-cell reconstitution after alpha-beta-depleted transplantation in children (dated by TCRdb to about 2016). Turning to the overall study: The study quantitatively tracked T-cell immune reconstitution after TCRalphabeta/CD19-depleted allogeneic hematopoietic cell transplantation in children using TCR repertoire profiling. General conclusions and limits of the study: The high TCRbeta diversity at day 60 in some patients was ascribed to recipient T cells and intrathymic progenitors that had survived conditioning. Hyperexpanded clone frequencies declined over subsequent months; after one year, T-cell counts and TCRbeta diversity were mostly attributed to newly produced T cells. The apparently early alphabetaT-cell count recovery about two months after transplant was reportedly dependent on only several hundred rapidly expanded clones derived from non-depleted graft cells.

The sample's treatment or condition, from its label and the paper: allogeneic hematopoietic cell transplantation with graft depleted of TCRalphabeta T cells and CD19 B cells. TCRalphabeta/CD19-depleted allogeneic hematopoietic cell grafts were given to the transplant recipients, all of whom were children. Taken from cysteine to phenylalanine, the CDR3 has 14 residues. Here the CDR3 DNA is all that survives: 42 bases in frame from base 1. From the germline V gene, CDR1 is SGHRS and CDR2 is YFSETQ. Trimming accounts for 7 bases at V and 9 bases at J, while the number of junction bases matched to no gene is 13. Worth noting for this clonotype: No antigen is known for it. No clone much larger than this one lies a single base away; base qualities are absent.

The library was obtained by PCR. The sample was run on an Illumina HiSeq 2500. Molecular barcoding was employed in the preparation of TCR libraries, with unique molecular identifiers being used to normalize TCRbeta repertoire quantification. TCRdb trimmed the raw reads at Q25, called clones with MiXCR and kept productive beta chains. Each CDR3 protein appears once, grouped with its most common genes and DNA. The sample data list around 490,000 distinct CDR3 sequences, and around 10% of these were observed just once. Together, the top ten hold around 15% of the sample. The receptor's source is a female patient aged 2-10 years who had a stem cell transplant for aplastic anemia, so the T cells may come from the graft donor. Material: PBMCs, mostly from graft donor cells, obtained 180 days after TCRalphabeta/CD19-depleted stem cell transplant. The chain joins TRBV5-1 to TRBJ2-4, with 7 bases aligning to TRBD2. The CDR3 is CASARTGGESIQYF. The base sequence is TGCGCCAGCGCCCGGACGGGGGGAGAAAGCATTCAGTACTTC.